This T cell receptor beta chain was captured by sequencing in a study of shared clonotypes between healthy human individuals. The table came from immunoSEQ multiplex PCR; TCRdb's copy has only in-frame clones and leaves some out. The top ten clones hold under 30% of a sample with roughly 890,000 clones, around 92% of them seen once. A remark on this clone: This same CDR3 is encoded by further DNA sequences in the sample.

It was CD45RO-negative cells, positively selected for CCR7, that made up naive CD8 cells, with terminally differentiated effector memory CD45RA+ cells excluded. Recent vaccinations or acute infections were absent in the healthy HIV-negative adult donors. This CDR3 region has 13 residues. CDR1 is PRHDT and CDR2 is FYEKMQ in the germline V gene (reference sequence). Trimming pared 0 bases from V and 7 bases from J, leaving 7 bases between. The sequence derives from a man aged 30 to 39 in good health. The chain carries TRBV13 and TRBJ2-1; a possible D gene is TRBD1 (6 bases). Material for sequencing was naive CD8+ T cells sorted from blood. The CDR3 DNA reads TGTGCCAGCAGCTTAGGACAGGGAAATGAGCAGTTCTTC. Its protein is CASSLGQGNEQFF.